Below are 25 T cell receptor beta chains sequenced from a single sample in a study of response to subunit inactivated influenza vaccine. TCRdb re-derived calls from the RT-PCR reads in MiXCR, one entry per CDR3 protein. The table has over 150,000 distinct CDR3 sequences, about 10% seen once. Material: CD8+ T cells sorted from PBMCs, obtained around 25 months after vaccination. The origin of the receptors is a man between 50 and 69 years old who received an inactivated influenza vaccine.

This chain links TRBV5-1 with TRBJ1-5; D is perhaps TRBD1 (5 bases). Germline V lookup: CDR1 SGHRS, CDR2 YFSETQ. This CDR3 region has 16 residues. Trimming left V 0 bases short and J 2 bases short, with 12 bases between. CDR3 DNA: TGCGCCAGCAGCTTGGCCGGGAGGGGAGGCAATCAGCCCCAGCATTTT. Translating it yields CASSLAGRGGNQPQHF.

This clonotype turned up a few times. This chain links TRBV4-2 with TRBJ2-7; D uncertain. Germline V gene lookup returns CDR1 LGHNA and CDR2 YNFKEQ. V gave up 4 bases and J gave up 3 bases, with 16 bases separating them. The CDR3 contains 15 residues. This chain's CDR3 is CASSLEDAWRYEQYF. The DNA of the CDR3 is TGTGCCAGCAGCCTAGAGGACGCTTGGCGCTACGAGCAGTACTTC.

This clonotype was seen many times. V and J are TRBV20-1 and TRBJ2-7; TRBD2 matches at 10 bases. With 2 bases clipped from V and 2 bases from J, the junction kept 6 bases outside the gene matches. The germline V gene has CDR1 DFQATT and CDR2 SNEGSKA (reference sequence). The CDR3 has 15 amino acids. CDR3 sequence: CSARSASGSPYEQYF. The CDR3 nucleotides are TGCAGTGCTAGATCAGCTAGCGGGAGCCCCTACGAGCAGTACTTC.

The table lists this clonotype with a few counts. The chain uses TRBV5-1 and TRBJ2-7; tentative D call: TRBD1 (6 bases). V lost 0 bases and J lost 7, with 17 bases in between. The germline CDR1 and CDR2 sequences are SGHRS and YFSETQ. The CDR3 has 15 amino acids. For the CDR3, the DNA is TGCGCCAGCAGCTTGGAATCCGTACAGGGCGGGGAGCAGTACTTC. This gives the protein CASSLESVQGGEQYF.

Ten or more counts support this clonotype. The chain carries TRBV19 and TRBJ2-6; tentatively, D is TRBD1 (5 bases). The CDR3 is made up of 21 amino acids. The V gene lost 2 bases and the J gene lost 2 bases, with 25 bases spanning the gap. CDR1 is LNHDA and CDR2 is SQIVND in the germline V gene (reference sequence). The CDR3 DNA follows: TGTGCCAGTAGTATAATGTGGGGCGGCCCAAGCGCTCTGGCTGGGGCCAACGTCCTGACTTTC. Translated: CASSIMWGGPSALAGANVLTF.

The chain combines TRBV25-1 with TRBJ2-5, with 7 nucleotides matching TRBD2. Germline V gene sequence: CDR1 MGHDK, CDR2 SYGVNS. The CDR3 length is 14 residues. V shed 5 bases and J 7 bases; nucleotides not matched to a gene: 10. The CDR3 coding sequence is TGTGCCAGCAGTACTTTTGCAGGGAGGGGGACCCAGTACTTC. Translating gives CASSTFAGRGTQYF.

This clonotype was detected only a few times. The gene calls are TRBV7-2 and TRBJ2-2, with D tentatively TRBD2 (5 bases). The length of the CDR3 is 16 residues. Trimming removed 1 base at V and 3 bases at J, with 12 bases between. The germline V gene encodes CDR1 SGHTA and CDR2 FQGNSA. The CDR3 loop is CASSLVGRDYTGELFF. DNA of the CDR3: TGTGCCAGCAGCTTAGTAGGCCGGGATTACACCGGGGAGCTGTTTTTT.

The V and J genes are TRBV29-1 and TRBJ1-2; perhaps TRBD1 as D (5 bases). V was pared by 7 bases and J by 5 bases, with 17 bases between. In germline, CDR1 is SQVTM, CDR2 ANQGSEA. CDR3 length equals 13 residues. The CDR3 spells CSARDGPTYGYTF. The CDR3 nucleotides are TGCAGCGCTAGGGACGGACCAACTTATGGCTACACCTTC.

This clonotype was detected only a few times. The rearrangement uses TRBV5-1 and TRBJ2-2; 10 bases are shared with TRBD2. The germline V gene encodes CDR1 SGHRS and CDR2 YFSETQ. The junction had 6 bases not matched to a gene; V was cut back by 0 bases and J by 4 bases. This CDR3 contains 17 residues. Here the CDR3 DNA reads TGCGCCAGCAGCTTGGCCCTAGCGGGAGACAGCACCGGGGAGCTGTTTTTT. As protein: CASSLALAGDSTGELFF.

The chain has TRBV6-2 or TRBV6-3 and TRBJ2-7, with 8 bases matching TRBD2. With 8 bases clipped from V and 5 bases from J, the junction kept 11 bases outside the gene matches. Germline V CDR1 and CDR2: MNHEY, SVGEGT. This CDR3 is built from 14 residues. The CDR3 nucleotides read TGTGCCAGCTGTAGTGAGCGGGAGTCTGACGAGCAGTACTTC. Protein product: CASCSERESDEQYF.

The CDR3 sequence: CASSPASGRNTGELFF. The CDR3 DNA follows: TGTGCCAGCAGCCCCGCGAGCGGGAGAAACACCGGGGAGCTGTTTTTT. The chain links TRBV9 to TRBJ2-2, with 8 bases aligning to TRBD2. The length of the CDR3 is 16 residues. With V trimmed by 4 bases and J by 2 bases, 7 bases remained unmatched. CDR1 is SGDLS and CDR2 is YYNGEE in the germline V gene.

The V call is TRBV2, the J call TRBJ2-1, with TRBD1 identical over 10 bases. This CDR3 comprises 15 residues. The trim removed 1 base at V and 5 bases at J, leaving 2 bases unmatched. Germline assignment: CDR1 SNHLY and CDR2 FYNNEI. CDR3 coding DNA: TGTGCCAGCAGTGAAGGGACAGGGGGGAACAATGAGCAGTTCTTC. Translated: CASSEGTGGNNEQFF.

This clonotype was counted a few times. The chain uses TRBV11-2 and TRBJ2-1, with D unresolved. This CDR3 is built from 13 residues. Germline CDR1 reads SGHAT; CDR2 reads FQNNGV. Trimming left V 1 base short and J 7 bases short, with 8 bases between. The CDR3: CASSLGASNEQFF. CDR3 nucleotides: TGTGCCAGCAGCTTAGGGGCCTCAAATGAGCAGTTCTTC.

This rearrangement joins TRBV5-1 to TRBJ2-3; the D is unclear. The germline V and J ends were trimmed by 1 base and 0 bases, with 9 bases remaining between them. This CDR3 region has 15 residues. Germline lookup yields CDR1 SGHRS and CDR2 YFSETQ. Here the CDR3 DNA reads TGCGCCAGCAGCTTGTTTTCGCCAAGCACAGATACGCAGTATTTT. Translation: CASSLFSPSTDTQYF.

This clonotype came up many times. The CDR3, as DNA: TGTGCCAGCAGCCAAGTGGAAAAAGGAGGGGATGAGCAGTTCTTC. It codes for CASSQVEKGGDEQFF. The chain employs TRBV3-1 and TRBJ2-1; a weak D match, TRBD2 (6 bases). Germline-derived CDR1 and CDR2 are LGHDT and YNNKEL (reference sequence). Deletions cut 1 base from V and 8 bases from J, with 15 bases between. This CDR3 is 15 amino acids long.

This clonotype was found a few times. The chain couples TRBV6-5 to TRBJ1-1, with D unclear. The germline V gene encodes CDR1 MNHEY and CDR2 SVGAGI. This CDR3 comprises 12 residues. V lost 8 bases and J 1 base, leaving 8 bases between the germline ends. The CDR3 sequence is CASCRANTEAFF. The CDR3 DNA reads TGTGCCAGCTGCCGGGCGAACACTGAAGCTTTCTTT.

This clonotype has ten or more counts. The genes are TRBV7-8 and TRBJ2-3; 8 positions match TRBD2. This CDR3 region has 14 residues. Germline-derived CDR1 and CDR2 are SGHVS and FQNEAQ. Unmatched junction bases numbered 3, after V lost 3 bases and J lost 4 bases. The CDR3 coding sequence is TGTGCCAGCAGCTTGGAAGCGGGAGCAGATACGCAGTATTTT. Residues: CASSLEAGADTQYF.

In regard to this clonotype: A much larger clone is a single base away; this may be a read error. V gene TRBV5-6 combines with J gene TRBJ1-1; unclear D gene. Germline V gene sequence: CDR1 SGHDT, CDR2 YYEEEE. The V and J ends lost 7 bases and 1 base respectively, with 11 bases between them. This CDR3 is 13 amino acids long. The DNA of the CDR3 is TGTGCCAGCGGGCCGGGGTCGAACACTGAAGCTTTCTTT. This translates into CASGPGSNTEAFF.

This sequence joins TRBV20-1 and TRBJ2-7; D call uncertain. Trimming stripped 0 bases from V and 0 bases from J, with 9 bases between. Germline assignment: CDR1 DFQATT and CDR2 SNEGSKA (reference sequence). The CDR3 length is 14 residues. CDR3 sequence: CSARDLESSYEQYF. DNA for the CDR3: TGCAGTGCTAGAGATCTGGAGAGCTCCTACGAGCAGTACTTC.

This clonotype has ten or more counts. The rearrangement joins TRBV7-9 to TRBJ1-2, with D perhaps matching TRBD1 (5 bases). This CDR3 has 16 residues. The V and J ends lost 4 bases and 2 bases respectively, with 17 bases between them. CDR1 is SEHNR, CDR2 FQNEAQ, per germline (reference sequence). CDR3 in DNA: TGTGCCAGCAGCTCGTACAACAGGACCCCAAACTATGGCTACACCTTC. Translating it yields CASSSYNRTPNYGYTF.

The chain uses TRBV6-1 and TRBJ2-7, with 7 bases aligning to TRBD2. The CDR3 runs to 13 residues. The ends lost 5 bases at V and 3 bases at J; junction bases unmatched: 4. Germline CDR1 and CDR2: MNHNS and SASEGT. This CDR3 reads CASSTGGFYEQYF. The CDR3 DNA is TGTGCCAGCAGTACGGGGGGTTTCTACGAGCAGTACTTC.

This clonotype turned up a few times. CDR3 amino acids: CASSRQSTNEKLFF. In DNA form, the CDR3 reads TGCGCCAGCAGCAGACAATCAACTAATGAAAAACTGTTTTTT. The V and J genes are TRBV4-1 and TRBJ1-4; D is undetermined. V was clipped by 5 bases and J by 0 bases, with 7 bases between them. The CDR3 is made up of 14 amino acids. The V gene's germline CDR1 is MGHRA and CDR2 YSYEKL.

This clonotype was found a few times. J is TRBJ2-3 and V is TRBV25-1; D is perhaps TRBD2 (5 bases). Germline lookup yields CDR1 MGHDK and CDR2 SYGVNS. The CDR3 loop spans 14 amino acids. V lost 3 bases and J lost 2, with 9 bases in between. CDR3 sequence reads: CASSDFGITDTQYF. CDR3 nucleotide sequence: TGTGCCAGCAGTGATTTCGGGATCACAGATACGCAGTATTTT. Together with reference TRBV25-1 and TRBJ2-3, the CDR3 gives the full variable domain: EADIYQTPRYLVIGTGKKITLECSQTMGHDKMYWYQQDPGMELHLIHYSYGVNSTEKGDLSSESTVSRIRTEHFPLTLESARPSHTSQYLCASSDFGITDTQYFGPGTRLTVL.

This clonotype was detected only a few times. The gene calls are TRBV20-1 and TRBJ1-1, with D tentatively TRBD1 (5 bases). The CDR3 has 14 residues. Germline V gene lookup returns CDR1 DFQATT and CDR2 SNEGSKA (reference sequence). Trimming pared 2 bases from V and 6 bases from J, leaving 16 bases between. The CDR3: CSARNAGQRAEAFF. CDR3 coding DNA: TGCAGTGCTAGAAACGCCGGACAAAGGGCTGAAGCTTTCTTT.

The gene calls are TRBV3-1 and TRBJ2-5; D is tentatively TRBD1 or TRBD2 (6 bases each). The CDR3 covers 16 residues. The germline V gene encodes CDR1 LGHDT and CDR2 YNNKEL (reference sequence). V was clipped by 0 bases and J by 4 bases, with 15 bases between them. Here the CDR3 DNA reads TGTGCCAGCAGCCAAGATCTAGGGGGGCCCTTAGAGACCCAGTACTTC. Protein sequence: CASSQDLGGPLETQYF.